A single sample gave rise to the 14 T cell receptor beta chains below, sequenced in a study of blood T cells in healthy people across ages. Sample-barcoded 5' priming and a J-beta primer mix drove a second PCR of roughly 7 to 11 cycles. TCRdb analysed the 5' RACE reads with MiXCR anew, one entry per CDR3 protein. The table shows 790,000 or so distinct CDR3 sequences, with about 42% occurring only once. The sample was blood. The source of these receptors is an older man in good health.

The DNA for the CDR3 is TGTGCCAGCACCCGGGGAGGGGACCTCAATGAGCAGTTCTTC. As protein: CASTRGGDLNEQFF. The chain uses TRBV11-3 and TRBJ2-1; TRBD2 matches at 7 bases. From germline, CDR1 is SGHNT and CDR2 YENEEA. The CDR3 has 14 residues. The junction had 9 bases not matched to a gene; V was cut back by 7 bases and J by 6 bases.

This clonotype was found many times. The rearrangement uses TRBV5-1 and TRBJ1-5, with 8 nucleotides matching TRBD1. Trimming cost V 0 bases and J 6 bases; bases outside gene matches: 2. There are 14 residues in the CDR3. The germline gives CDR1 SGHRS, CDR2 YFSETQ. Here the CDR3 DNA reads TGCGCCAGCAGCTTGGGACAGGGGAGTCAGCCCCAGCATTTT. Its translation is CASSLGQGSQPQHF.

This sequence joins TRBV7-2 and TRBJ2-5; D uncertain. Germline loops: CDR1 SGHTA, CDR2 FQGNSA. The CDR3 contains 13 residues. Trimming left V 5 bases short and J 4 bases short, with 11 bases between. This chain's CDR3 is CASSRTFPETQYF. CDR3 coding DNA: TGTGCCAGCAGCCGGACCTTCCCAGAGACCCAGTACTTC.

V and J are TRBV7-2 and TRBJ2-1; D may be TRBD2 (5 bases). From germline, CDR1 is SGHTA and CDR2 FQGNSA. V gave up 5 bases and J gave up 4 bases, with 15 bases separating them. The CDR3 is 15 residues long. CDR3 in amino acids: CASSRTDLQYNEQFF. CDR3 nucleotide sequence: TGTGCCAGCAGCCGGACGGACTTACAGTACAATGAGCAGTTCTTC.

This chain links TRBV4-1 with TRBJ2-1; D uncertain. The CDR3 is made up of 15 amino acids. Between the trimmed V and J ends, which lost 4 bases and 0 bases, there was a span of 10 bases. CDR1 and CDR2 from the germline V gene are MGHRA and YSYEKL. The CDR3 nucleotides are TGCGCCAGCAGCCCACGGGCTCCCTCCTACAATGAGCAGTTCTTC. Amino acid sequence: CASSPRAPSYNEQFF.

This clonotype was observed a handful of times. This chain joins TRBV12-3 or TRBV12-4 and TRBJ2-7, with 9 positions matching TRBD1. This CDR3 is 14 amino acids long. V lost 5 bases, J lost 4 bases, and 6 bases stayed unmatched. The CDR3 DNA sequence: TGTGCCAGCAGTATCGGGACAGGGCGATACGAGCAGTACTTC. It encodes CASSIGTGRYEQYF.

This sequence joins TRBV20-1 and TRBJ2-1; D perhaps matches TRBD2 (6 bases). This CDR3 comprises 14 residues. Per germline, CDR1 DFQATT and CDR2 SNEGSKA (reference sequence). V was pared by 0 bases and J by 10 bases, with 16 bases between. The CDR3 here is CSARDWAGGNEQFF. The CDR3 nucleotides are TGCAGTGCTAGAGACTGGGCTGGCGGGAACGAGCAGTTCTTC.

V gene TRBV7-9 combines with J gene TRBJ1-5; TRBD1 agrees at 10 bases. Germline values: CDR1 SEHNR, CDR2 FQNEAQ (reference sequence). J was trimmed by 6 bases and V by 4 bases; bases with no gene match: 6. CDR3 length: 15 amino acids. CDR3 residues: CASSSGQGVSQPQHF. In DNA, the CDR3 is TGTGCCAGCAGCTCTGGACAGGGGGTTAGTCAGCCCCAGCATTTT.

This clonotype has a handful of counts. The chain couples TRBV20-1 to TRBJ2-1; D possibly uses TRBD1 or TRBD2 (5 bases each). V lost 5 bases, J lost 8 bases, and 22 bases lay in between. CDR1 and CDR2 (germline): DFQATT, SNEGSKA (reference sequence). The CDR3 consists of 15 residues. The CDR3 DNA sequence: TGCAGTGCTGGCGGAGCTAGGGGAGCAGTGGATGAGCAGTTCTTC. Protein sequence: CSAGGARGAVDEQFF.

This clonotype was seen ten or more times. The CDR3 loop reads CASSYGTVQETQYF. The CDR3 nucleotides read TGTGCCAGCAGTTACGGGACAGTCCAAGAGACCCAGTACTTC. The V call is TRBV7-9, the J call TRBJ2-5, with TRBD1 matching over 7 bases. CDR1 and CDR2 (germline): SEHNR, FQNEAQ (reference sequence). CDR3 length: 14 residues. V was clipped by 6 bases and J by 1 base; unmatched bases: 5.

CDR3 protein: CASSLEREGAYNEQFF. In nucleotides, the CDR3 is TGTGCCAGCAGTCTTGAGCGGGAGGGGGCCTACAATGAGCAGTTCTTC. The rearrangement uses TRBV27 and TRBJ2-1; 10 positions agree with TRBD2. The germline V gene has CDR1 MNHEY and CDR2 SMNVEV (reference sequence). V lost 5 bases to trimming and J lost 2 bases; unmatched junction nucleotides: 6. The CDR3 length is 16 residues.

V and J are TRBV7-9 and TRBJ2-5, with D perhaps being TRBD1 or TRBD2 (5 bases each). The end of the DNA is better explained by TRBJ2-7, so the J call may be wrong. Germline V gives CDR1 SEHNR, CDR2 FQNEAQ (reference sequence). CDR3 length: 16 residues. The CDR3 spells CASSLPGTEMDYEQYF. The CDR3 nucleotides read TGTGCCAGCAGCTTACCCGGGACCGAAATGGACTACGAGCAGTACTTC.

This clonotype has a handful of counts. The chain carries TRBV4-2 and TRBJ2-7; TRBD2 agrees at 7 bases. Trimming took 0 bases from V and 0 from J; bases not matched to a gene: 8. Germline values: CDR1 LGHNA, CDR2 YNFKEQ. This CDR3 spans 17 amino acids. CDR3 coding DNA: TGTGCCAGCAGCCAAGATGAACTAGCGACAAACTCCTACGAGCAGTACTTC. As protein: CASSQDELATNSYEQYF.

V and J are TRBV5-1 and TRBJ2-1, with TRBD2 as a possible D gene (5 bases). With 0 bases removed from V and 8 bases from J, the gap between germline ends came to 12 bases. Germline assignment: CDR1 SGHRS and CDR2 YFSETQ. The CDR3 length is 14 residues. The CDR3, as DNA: TGCGCCAGCAGCTTGGCGTCTAGCAGCCATGAGCAGTTCTTC. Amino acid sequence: CASSLASSSHEQFF.